The 32 T cell receptor beta chains reported below all come from one sample, sequenced in a study of cytomegalovirus exposure and HLA in healthy donors. Sequencing used immunoSEQ multiplex PCR; TCRdb keeps in-frame clones, though not all of them. The sample includes 200,000 to 250,000 clones, about nine tenths seen only once; the top ten take 1.5% to 2%. What was sequenced was PBMCs. These TCRs come from a woman younger than 35 in good health and CMV-seropositive.

This chain links TRBV30 with TRBJ2-1, with 7 bases lining up with TRBD1. Looked up from germline, CDR1 is GTSNPN and CDR2 is SVGIG (reference sequence). The V segment lost 3 bases and the J segment 5 bases; nucleotides outside the gene matches: 1. There are 12 residues in the CDR3. The CDR3 loop is CAWRDRNNEQFF. CDR3 sequence (DNA): TGTGCCTGGAGGGACAGGAACAATGAGCAGTTCTTC.

As for this clone: Other DNA sequences in the sample encode the same CDR3. This sequence joins TRBV27 and TRBJ1-1; 7 bases align to TRBD1. J lost 4 bases, V lost 5 bases, and 4 bases had no gene match. The CDR3 is 13 residues long. From germline, CDR1 is MNHEY and CDR2 SMNVEV (reference sequence). CDR3 bases: TGTGCCAGCAGTAGGACAGGAGGCACTGAAGCTTTCTTT. It translates to CASSRTGGTEAFF.

V gene TRBV6-1 combines with J gene TRBJ1-1; the D gene is possibly TRBD1 (5 bases). V was trimmed by 7 bases and J by 8 bases, leaving 14 bases between them. Germline-derived CDR1 and CDR2 are MNHNS and SASEGT. The CDR3 extends over 12 amino acids. CDR3 bases: TGTGCCAGCAAATTCGCAGGGTCCGAAGCTTTCTTT. Its protein is CASKFAGSEAFF.

The chain links TRBV4-1 to TRBJ2-1, with 8 bases lining up with TRBD2. The V and J ends lost 4 bases and 3 bases, in that order; junction bases with no gene match: 14. The CDR3 loop spans 18 amino acids. Germline values: CDR1 MGHRA, CDR2 YSYEKL. The CDR3 bases are TGCGCCAGCAGCCCCCGGGGTGGCACGGGAGGGGTCTACAATGAGCAGTTCTTC. Its translation is CASSPRGGTGGVYNEQFF.

The rearrangement links TRBV5-4 to TRBJ2-2; D might be TRBD2 (6 bases). Germline CDR1 reads SGHNT; CDR2 reads YYREEE (reference sequence). Trimming removed 10 bases from V and 5 bases from J, with 18 bases in between. The length of the CDR3 is 14 residues. The CDR3: CADSSGAGTGELFF. CDR3 DNA: TGTGCCGACTCCTCGGGAGCCGGGACCGGGGAGCTGTTTTTT.

Sample share makes this clone medium-sized (0.01 to 0.1%). The V and J genes are TRBV5-6 and TRBJ1-5; 8 nucleotides match TRBD1. V dropped 5 bases and J dropped 2; count of bases not matched to a gene: 0. Germline-derived CDR1 and CDR2 are SGHDT and YYEEEE. This CDR3 has 13 amino acids. The CDR3 region has the DNA TGTGCCAGCAGGACAGGGGGCAATCAGCCCCAGCATTTT. It yields the protein CASRTGGNQPQHF.

This chain connects TRBV6-6 to TRBJ2-2, with 8 bases lining up with TRBD1. Germline-derived CDR1 and CDR2 are MNHNY and SVGAGI (reference sequence). The length of the CDR3 is 16 residues. The J segment lost 5 bases and the V segment lost 4 bases, leaving 9 bases of the junction unmatched. CDR3 in amino acids: CASSFPGGWRTGELFF. In DNA, the CDR3 is TGTGCCAGCAGTTTTCCAGGGGGCTGGCGAACCGGGGAGCTGTTTTTT.

The chain links TRBV20-1 to TRBJ2-7, with D perhaps matching TRBD1 (5 bases). The germline V gene encodes CDR1 DFQATT and CDR2 SNEGSKA (reference sequence). Trimming removed 6 bases from V and 3 bases from J, with 9 bases in between. CDR3 size: 11 residues. The CDR3 nucleotides read TGCAGTGCACCGACAGACTACGAGCAGTACTTC. It specifies CSAPTDYEQYF.

The DNA of the CDR3 is TGTGCCAGCAGCTTAGGGGCTAGCGGGAGGGCCAAGGATACGCAGTATTTT. It codes for CASSLGASGRAKDTQYF. The chain recombines TRBV7-3 with TRBJ2-3, with 12 bases identical to TRBD2. There are 17 residues in the CDR3. Per the germline V gene, CDR1 is SGHTA and CDR2 is FQGTGA. Germline trimming cut 2 bases from V and 6 bases from J; bases unmatched to any gene: 9. The full variable domain, completed using reference TRBV7-3 and TRBJ2-3, is GAGVSQTPSNKVTEKGKYVELRCDPISGHTALYWYRQSLGQGPEFLIYFQGTGAADDSGLPNDRFFAVRPEGSVSTLKIQRTERGDSAVYLCASSLGASGRAKDTQYFGPGTRLTVL.

This rearrangement joins TRBV27 to TRBJ2-1; maybe TRBD1 (7 bases). Looked up from germline, CDR1 is MNHEY and CDR2 is SMNVEV (reference sequence). The V and J ends lost 3 bases and 5 bases respectively, with 11 bases between them. CDR3 length equals 14 residues. CDR3 loop: CASSFPGGHNEQFF. The CDR3 DNA is TGTGCCAGCAGTTTTCCAGGGGGGCACAATGAGCAGTTCTTC.

The chain uses TRBV6-5 and TRBJ1-4, with a possible D match to TRBD1 (5 bases). CDR3 length: 15 residues. Trimming removed 7 bases at V and 5 bases at J, with 17 bases between. The germline CDR1 and CDR2 sequences are MNHEY and SVGAGI. CDR3 residues: CASKPSGTSNEKLFF. The CDR3 coding sequence is TGTGCCAGCAAACCATCCGGGACTAGCAATGAAAAACTGTTTTTT.

The chain combines TRBV5-1 with TRBJ2-3; 9 bases align to TRBD2. J lost 6 bases, V lost 5 bases, and 7 bases had no gene match. The CDR3 contains 14 residues. Germline V gene data show CDR1 as SGHRS and CDR2 as YFSETQ. DNA for the CDR3: TGCGCCAGCAGAGGTAGCGGGAGCAGGGATACGCAGTATTTT. This encodes CASRGSGSRDTQYF.

The rearrangement links TRBV27 to TRBJ2-1; 8 positions agree with TRBD2. CDR3 length: 15 amino acids. CDR1 and CDR2 (germline): MNHEY, SMNVEV (reference sequence). The ends lost 0 bases at V and 6 bases at J; junction bases unmatched: 4. This CDR3 reads CASSLSLLAANEQFF. The CDR3 bases are TGTGCCAGCAGTTTATCCCTACTAGCGGCCAATGAGCAGTTCTTC.

This chain links TRBV6-1 with TRBJ1-4; D uncertain. This CDR3 contains 14 residues. The germline V and J ends were trimmed by 5 bases and 0 bases, with 7 bases remaining between them. Germline CDR1 MNHNS, CDR2 SASEGT. The CDR3 nucleotides are TGTGCCAGCAGTCTCGGGACAACTAATGAAAAACTGTTTTTT. Translation: CASSLGTTNEKLFF.

The rearrangement links TRBV13 to TRBJ2-5, with no clear D. CDR3 length equals 14 residues. Germline V CDR1 and CDR2: PRHDT, FYEKMQ (reference sequence). V was cut by 4 bases and J by 1 base, with 10 bases left in between. The CDR3 sequence: CASSSSMSQETQYF. The CDR3 DNA is TGTGCCAGCAGCTCCTCAATGAGCCAAGAGACCCAGTACTTC. The whole variable domain, remainder taken from reference TRBV13 and TRBJ2-5, is AAGVIQSPRHLIKEKRETATLKCYPIPRHDTVYWYQQGPGQDPQFLISFYEKMQSDKGSIPDRFSAQQFSDYHSELNMSSLELGDSALYFCASSSSMSQETQYFGPGTRLLVL.

The chain joins TRBV6-5 to TRBJ2-2; 8 bases match TRBD2. The CDR3 consists of 15 residues. With 2 bases clipped from V and 6 bases from J, the junction kept 5 bases outside the gene matches. The V gene's germline CDR1 is MNHEY and CDR2 SVGAGI. CDR3 sequence reads: CASSYRRGGSGELFF. CDR3 nucleotide sequence: TGTGCCAGCAGTTACCGCCGGGGGGGATCCGGGGAGCTGTTTTTT.

The chain recombines TRBV5-1 with TRBJ2-2, with 7 bases matching TRBD1. Germline lookup yields CDR1 SGHRS and CDR2 YFSETQ. This CDR3 is built from 16 residues. J was trimmed by 2 bases and V by 1 base; bases with no gene match: 5. CDR3 in amino acids: CASSLNRGINTGELFF. The CDR3 DNA is TGCGCCAGCAGCTTGAACAGGGGTATAAACACCGGGGAGCTGTTTTTT.

The chain is built from TRBV9 and TRBJ2-7, with D maybe TRBD1 (6 bases). The CDR3 sequence is 13 residues long. V lost 4 bases and J 6 bases, leaving 14 bases between the germline ends. CDR1 SGDLS and CDR2 YYNGEE come from the germline V gene. The CDR3 spells CASSLLTGSEQYF. The CDR3 DNA follows: TGTGCCAGCAGCTTACTCACAGGGTCCGAGCAGTACTTC. The complete variable domain, with remaining parts taken from reference TRBV9 and TRBJ2-7, reads DSGVTQTPKHLITATGQRVTLRCSPRSGDLSVYWYQQSLDQGLQFLIQYYNGEERAKGNILERFSAQQFPDLHSELNLSSLELGDSALYFCASSLLTGSEQYFGPGTRLTVT.

This chain uses TRBV5-1 with TRBJ1-2; 7 bases are a match to TRBD1. The CDR3 extends over 13 amino acids. Germline V CDR1 and CDR2: SGHRS, YFSETQ. The V and J ends lost 4 bases and 4 bases, in that order; junction bases with no gene match: 4. The CDR3 DNA follows: TGCGCCAGCAGCCCCGACAGGGCCTATGGCTACACCTTC. Protein: CASSPDRAYGYTF.

The CDR3 loop is CASSFIQGSGNTEAFF. CDR3 bases: TGTGCCAGCAGCTTCATACAGGGAAGCGGCAACACTGAAGCTTTCTTT. The chain employs TRBV7-2 and TRBJ1-1; the D gene is possibly TRBD1 (6 bases). The CDR3 consists of 16 residues. The germline CDR1 and CDR2 sequences are SGHTA and FQGNSA. Trimming stripped 3 bases from V and 2 bases from J, with 16 bases between.

V gene TRBV4-2 combines with J gene TRBJ1-2; 7 bases map to TRBD1. J gave up 4 bases and V 0 bases, and 5 bases lay outside the gene matches. Germline loops: CDR1 LGHNA, CDR2 YNFKEQ. The CDR3 covers 15 residues. The CDR3 sequence: CASSQEKGGGYGYTF. In DNA, the CDR3 is TGTGCCAGCAGCCAAGAGAAAGGGGGCGGCTATGGCTACACCTTC.

V and J are TRBV28 and TRBJ1-2, with D possibly being TRBD1 (5 bases). The CDR3 consists of 13 residues. Germline-derived CDR1 and CDR2 are MDHEN and SYDVKM. Deletions cut 2 bases from V and 5 bases from J, with 9 bases between. The CDR3 nucleotides are TGTGCCAGCAGTTTACTGGAGGGGTATGGCTACACCTTC. Protein: CASSLLEGYGYTF.

V usage is TRBV11-2 and J usage is TRBJ1-2, with 7 positions matching TRBD1. The CDR3 loop spans 16 amino acids. The V gene's germline CDR1 is SGHAT and CDR2 FQNNGV. V gave up 5 bases and J gave up 3 bases; unmatched junction bases: 12. In DNA, the CDR3 is TGTGCCAGCAGCCCACTAAGGGACAGCCCTCACTATGGCTACACCTTC. Translating it yields CASSPLRDSPHYGYTF.

The chain recombines TRBV30 with TRBJ2-7, with 9 bases matching TRBD2. Germline CDR1 GTSNPN, CDR2 SVGIG (reference sequence). CDR3 length: 14 residues. Losses at the gene ends were 2 bases for V and 0 bases for J; bases not matched to a gene: 2. The CDR3 here is CAWSRAGGSYEQYF. The CDR3 DNA is TGTGCCTGGAGTCGAGCGGGAGGCTCCTACGAGCAGTACTTC.

The chain links TRBV13 to TRBJ1-1; D not resolved. Trimming took 2 bases from V and 4 from J, leaving 14 bases between them. The CDR3 loop spans 15 amino acids. Germline values: CDR1 PRHDT, CDR2 FYEKMQ (reference sequence). For the CDR3, the DNA is TGTGCCAGCAGCTTATTGCGCCGCGGGGTCACTGAAGCTTTCTTT. It specifies CASSLLRRGVTEAFF.

The chain has TRBV19 and TRBJ2-1; D is perhaps TRBD2 (5 bases). The CDR3 extends over 13 amino acids. Trimming removed 6 bases at V and 0 bases at J, with 6 bases between. CDR1 is LNHDA, CDR2 SQIVND, per germline (reference sequence). CDR3 amino acids: CASSGVSYNEQFF. CDR3 nucleotides: TGTGCCAGTAGCGGGGTCTCCTACAATGAGCAGTTCTTC.

The V gene is TRBV19, the J gene TRBJ1-2; 9 bases map to TRBD1. The ends lost 5 bases at V and 4 bases at J; junction bases unmatched: 2. This CDR3 spans 13 amino acids. Germline-derived CDR1 and CDR2 are LNHDA and SQIVND (reference sequence). CDR3 region: CASSPTGGYGYTF. The CDR3 DNA reads TGTGCCAGTAGTCCGACAGGGGGCTATGGCTACACCTTC.

A single count supports this clone. The V and J genes are TRBV28 and TRBJ1-2; D gene unclear. V lost 3 bases to trimming and J lost 4 bases, with 15 bases between them. Germline V gene lookup returns CDR1 MDHEN and CDR2 SYDVKM. This CDR3 contains 15 residues. CDR3 sequence: CASSLTSGLSYGYTF. As DNA, the CDR3 is TGTGCCAGCAGTTTGACGTCAGGCCTCAGCTATGGCTACACCTTC.

This sequence joins TRBV29-1 and TRBJ2-5, with D possibly being TRBD2 (5 bases). Germline loops: CDR1 SQVTM, CDR2 ANQGSEA. The CDR3 has 12 residues. Trimming pared 7 bases from V and 6 bases from J, leaving 15 bases between. Here the CDR3 reads CSGARELQTQYF. The CDR3, as DNA: TGCAGCGGCGCCCGGGAATTACAGACCCAGTACTTC.

The chain uses TRBV5-1 and TRBJ2-5; 8 bases line up with TRBD2. The CDR3 is made up of 14 amino acids. CDR1 is SGHRS and CDR2 is YFSETQ in the germline V gene. The trim removed 4 bases at V and 4 bases at J, leaving 6 bases unmatched. The CDR3: CASSTSGTPETQYF. CDR3 in DNA: TGCGCCAGCAGCACTAGCGGAACTCCAGAGACCCAGTACTTC.

This chain joins TRBV5-4 and TRBJ2-7, with D unresolved. The germline CDR1 and CDR2 sequences are SGHNT and YYREEE (reference sequence). V was clipped by 5 bases and J by 3 bases, with 21 bases between them. The CDR3 is 16 residues long. CDR3 region: CASRNPIDSKNYEQYF. The CDR3 DNA reads as TGTGCCAGCAGGAATCCTATAGACTCGAAAAACTACGAGCAGTACTTC. Variable domain in full (rest from reference TRBV5-4 and TRBJ2-7): ETGVTQSPTHLIKTRGQQVTLRCSSQSGHNTVSWYQQALGQGPQFIFQYYREEENGRGNFPPRFSGLQFPNYSSELNVNALELDDSALYLCASRNPIDSKNYEQYFGPGTRLTVT.

The rearrangement links TRBV30 to TRBJ1-1; perhaps TRBD1 as D (6 bases). The CDR3 has 15 residues. From germline, CDR1 is GTSNPN and CDR2 SVGIG (reference sequence). With 4 bases removed from V and 5 bases from J, the gap between germline ends came to 20 bases. The CDR3 loop reads CAWKTWGGRGTEAFF. The CDR3 region has the DNA TGTGCCTGGAAGACCTGGGGGGGGCGGGGGACTGAAGCTTTCTTT. The complete variable domain, with remaining parts taken from reference TRBV30 and TRBJ1-1, reads SQTIHQWPATLVQPVGSPLSLECTVEGTSNPNLYWYRQAAGRGLQLLFYSVGIGQISSEVPQNLSASRPQDRQFILSSKKLLLSDSGFYLCAWKTWGGRGTEAFFGQGTRLTVV.